This paragraph covers one T cell receptor (beta chain) sequence. The germline V gene has CDR1 SGHRS and CDR2 YFSETQ. The CDR3 has 18 residues. The V gene end was trimmed by 4 bases and the J gene end by 6 bases; junction bases not matched to a gene: 18. The data are from a study of control samples from healthy donors and cancer patients. TCRdb's table, derived via immunoSEQ multiplex PCR, lists solely in-frame clones and lacks some. Found here are more than 65,000 clones, nearly 85% of them singletons; the top ten hold less than 20%. The receptor was derived from a man aged 60 to 69 in good health. The sequenced sample was blood. The rearrangement links TRBV5-1 to TRBJ2-1, with 8 bases that match TRBD2. The CDR3 sequence: CASSPTSGATRAGNEQFF. The CDR3 DNA reads TGCGCCAGCAGCCCCACTAGCGGAGCCACCCGGGCTGGCAATGAGCAGTTCTTC.